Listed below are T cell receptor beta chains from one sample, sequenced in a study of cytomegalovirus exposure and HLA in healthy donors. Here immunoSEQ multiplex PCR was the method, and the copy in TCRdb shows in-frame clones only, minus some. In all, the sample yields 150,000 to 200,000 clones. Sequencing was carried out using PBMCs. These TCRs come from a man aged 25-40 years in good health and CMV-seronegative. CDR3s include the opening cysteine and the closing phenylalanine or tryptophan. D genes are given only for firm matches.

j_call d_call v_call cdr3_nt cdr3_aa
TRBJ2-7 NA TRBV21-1 TGTGCCAGCATCGGACAGGGTCACGACTACGAGCAGTACTTC CASIGQGHDYEQYF
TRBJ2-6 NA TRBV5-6 TGTGCCAGCAGCCCCCGGGTCTCTGGGGCCAACGTCCTGACTTTC CASSPRVSGANVLTF
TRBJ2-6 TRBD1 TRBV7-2 TGTGCCAGCAGCTTCAGACAGGGGGTCCCTGGGGCCAACGTCCTGACCTTC CASSFRQGVPGANVLTF
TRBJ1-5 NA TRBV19 TGTGCCAGTAGCTACGCTTACCGTGGGCCTGGGCAGCCCCAGCATTTT CASSYAYRGPGQPQHF
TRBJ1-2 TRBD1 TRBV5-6 TGTGCCAGCACCTTAGGACAGGGCGTCGGCTACACCTTC CASTLGQGVGYTF
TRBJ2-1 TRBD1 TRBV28 TGTGCCAGCAGTTCGGCAGGGGGAAGCAATGAGCAGTTCTTC CASSSAGGSNEQFF
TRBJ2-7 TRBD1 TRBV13 TGTGCCAGCAGCTTAGCCGACAGGGGCTACGAGCAGTACTTC CASSLADRGYEQYF
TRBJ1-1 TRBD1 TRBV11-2 TGTGCCAGCAGCTCGGGACAGGGATTGAACACTGAAGCTTTCTTT CASSSGQGLNTEAFF
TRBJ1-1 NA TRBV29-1 TGCAGCGTTGAAGGGACCGACCCGGGGACTGAAGCTTTCTTT CSVEGTDPGTEAFF
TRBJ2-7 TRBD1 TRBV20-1 TGCAGTGCTCGACAGGGCGAGCAGTACTTC CSARQGEQYF
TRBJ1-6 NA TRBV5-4 TGTGCCAGCAGCCCGGGATGGGGCGGGGATTCACCCCTCCACTTT CASSPGWGGDSPLHF
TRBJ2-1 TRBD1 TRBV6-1 TGTGCCAGCGGACTCAGGACAGGTGACAATGAGCAGTTCTTC CASGLRTGDNEQFF
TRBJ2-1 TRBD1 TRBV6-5 TGTGCCAGCAGATCGGGACAGATATACAATGAGCAGTTCTTC CASRSGQIYNEQFF
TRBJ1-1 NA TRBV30 TGTGCCTGGAGCAAGGGCAGTCAGGGCACTGAAGCTTTCTTT CAWSKGSQGTEAFF
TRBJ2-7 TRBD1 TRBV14 TGTGCCAGCAGCCAAGATCTCAGGACAGGGCCCCACTTC CASSQDLRTGPHF
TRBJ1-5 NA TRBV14 TGTGCCAGCAGCCGAGGGTATCAGCCCCAGCATTTT CASSRGYQPQHF
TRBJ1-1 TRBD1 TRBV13 TGTGCCAGCAGCCCCAGCAGGGGGCTTATTAAGACTGAAGCTTTCTTT CASSPSRGLIKTEAFF
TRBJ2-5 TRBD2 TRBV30 TGTGCCTGGTCTAGCGGGGAACTCCAAGAGACCCAGTACTTC CAWSSGELQETQYF
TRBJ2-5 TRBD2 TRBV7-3 TGTGCCAGCAGCTTAAATAGCGGGAGGGCGAAGACCCAGTACTTC CASSLNSGRAKTQYF
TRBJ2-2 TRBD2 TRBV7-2 TGTGCCAGCAACTTAGCGGGGGGAACGAACACCGGGGAGCTGTTTTTT CASNLAGGTNTGELFF
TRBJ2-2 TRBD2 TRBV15 TGTGCCACCAGGGAGGGACTAGCGGGAGGGATCGGGGAGCTGTTTTTT CATREGLAGGIGELFF
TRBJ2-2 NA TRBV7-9 TGTGCCAGCAGCCCAGTGGCCGGGGAGCTGTTTTTT CASSPVAGELFF
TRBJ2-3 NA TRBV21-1 TGTGCCAGCACCTACGGGACAGGGGCAGCGGGAGGGCGCACAGATACGCAGTATTTT CASTYGTGAAGGRTDTQYF
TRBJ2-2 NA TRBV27 TGTGCCAGCAGTTTTCAGGGGAACACCGGGGAGCTGTTTTTT CASSFQGNTGELFF
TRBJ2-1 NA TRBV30 TGTGCCTGGAGTAAGGGGGGGGCCAGCTACAATGAGCAGTTCTTC CAWSKGGASYNEQFF
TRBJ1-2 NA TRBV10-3 TGTGCCATCAGTGAGTCGAGGGGGAATAACTATGGCTACACCTTC CAISESRGNNYGYTF
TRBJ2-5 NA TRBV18 TGTGCCAGCTCACCAACAGGTTACCAAGAGACCCAGTACTTC CASSPTGYQETQYF
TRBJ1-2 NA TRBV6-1 TGTGCCAGCAGTGAAGCAGGGGGGGGATATGGCTACACCTTC CASSEAGGGYGYTF
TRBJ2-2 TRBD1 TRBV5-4 TGTGCCAGCAACCAGGGGGCGAACACCGGGGAGCTGTTTTTT CASNQGANTGELFF
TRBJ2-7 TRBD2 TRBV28 TGTGCCAGCAGTTTGTTCGGGACTAGCGGGAGCTACGAGCAGTACTTC CASSLFGTSGSYEQYF
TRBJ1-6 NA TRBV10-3 TGTGCCATCAGTGAGGATACGGGATCCAGGCCCCTCCACTTT CAISEDTGSRPLHF
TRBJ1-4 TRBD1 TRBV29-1 TGCAGCGTTGATGGGGCAGGGGGTGGAGAAAAACTGTTTTTT CSVDGAGGGEKLFF